The clone carrying this TCR beta chain was observed a few times. What it recognizes is unknown. This sample is part of a study of T cells in Graves' hyperthyroidism and ophthalmopathy. Whole-study results and caveats: Most expanded thyroid clonotypes above 0.001 also appeared in blood.

From RNA transcripts, TCR beta CDR3 regions were amplified. The study used the HTBI primer set for a first-round RT-PCR of the TCR CDR3. MiXCR, applied by TCRdb to the multiplex PCR reads, yields one record per CDR3 protein. The data hold about 270,000 distinct CDR3 sequences, with less than 30% observed a single time. On the basis of clinical symptoms, serum thyroxine and TRAb, thyroid ultrasound and orbital computed tomography, diagnoses were made. The origin of this receptor is a man between 35 and 55 years old with Graves' hyperthyroidism that later progressed to Graves' ophthalmopathy. Input material: blood.

CDR3 coding DNA: TGTGCCAGCAGTTACGTGGACAGTCCCTACGAGCAGTACTTC. It codes for CASSYVDSPYEQYF. The chain couples TRBV6-2 or TRBV6-3 to TRBJ2-7, with D possibly TRBD1 on 6 matching bases. This CDR3 is built from 14 residues. With 2 bases removed from V and 2 bases from J, the gap between germline ends came to 10 bases. Germline values: CDR1 MNHEY, CDR2 SVGEGT.